This TCR beta chain was sequenced for a study of cytomegalovirus exposure and HLA in healthy donors. V was clipped by 0 bases and J by 4 bases, with 12 bases between them. The CDR3 length is 15 residues. Germline assignment: CDR1 SGHRS and CDR2 YFSETQ. Regarding this clone: Its antigen is as yet unknown.

The PCR had 60 Vbeta and 13 Jbeta primers. The assay was immunoSEQ multiplex PCR, and TCRdb's table has in-frame clones only and misses some. The sample holds 200,000 or so clones, 76% seen once. Study-wide points: About 90% or about 30% of the time was how often most TCR beta V segments were productive, according to an earlier analysis. It was taken for granted in presence/absence analyses that sequencing depth across donors was roughly uniform.

Specimen: PBMCs. The J gene is TRBJ2-3, the V gene TRBV5-1; TRBD1 might be the D (5 bases). This clonotype was obtained from a man aged 18 to 30 in good health and CMV-seronegative. CDR3 nucleotide sequence: TGCGCCAGCAGCTTGGGGCAGGGTCGCGCAGATACGCAGTATTTT. Its protein product is CASSLGQGRADTQYF.